The T cell receptor beta chain described here comes from a study of regulatory T cells in long-lasting Graves disease. Study results and limitations: Persistent Graves' patients showed less TCR diversity than newly diagnosed ones. Patients with persistent disease showed a bias toward TRBV28, TRBJ1-2 and TRBJ2-5. Researchers examined only peripheral blood and not thyroid tissue.

This clonotype was seen more than once but under ten times. Its target is unknown. Time point noted: newly diagnosed GD, antithyroid drugs for less than 3 months. From PBMCs, RNA was extracted and then used to make the TCR library. Researchers made TCR beta libraries by using iRepertoire HTBI primers and running Arm-PCR on CDR3 regions. Via MiXCR, TCRdb re-called the multiplex PCR reads, giving one row per CDR3 protein. The repertoire holds about 430,000 distinct CDR3 sequences, with 14% to 15% as singletons. V lost 0 bases and J 7 bases, leaving 3 bases between the germline ends. Germline V gene lookup returns CDR1 LGHDT and CDR2 YNNKEL (reference sequence). There are 11 residues in the CDR3. The same sample was also used in a study of T cells in Graves' hyperthyroidism and ophthalmopathy. That study reports: RT-PCR in the first round (using the HTBI primer set) targeted the TCR CDR3.

The chain couples TRBV3-1 to TRBJ1-1; D call uncertain. The input for sequencing was peripheral blood mononuclear cells (PBMCs), taken at new diagnosis, from a patient treated with antithyroid drugs. This clonotype was obtained from a woman in her thirties or forties with Graves disease. CDR3 sequence: CASSQEGEAFF. CDR3 sequence (DNA): TGTGCCAGCAGCCAAGAGGGTGAAGCTTTCTTT.